The 17 T cell receptor beta chains in this list originate from one sample, sequenced in a study of OX40 agonist ivuxolimab in advanced cancers. Assay: immunoSEQ multiplex PCR; the TCRdb copy retains only in-frame clones and omits some. The sample includes about 130,000 clones, around 93% of them seen just once. The sample here was CD4+ or CD8+ T cells sorted from blood, taken in a trial of the OX40 agonist ivuxolimab. These receptors were taken from an adult with an advanced solid tumor such as melanoma, head and neck, liver or kidney cancer.

This rearrangement joins TRBV7-2 to TRBJ2-7; 9 positions agree with TRBD1. This CDR3 comprises 15 residues. Germline trimming cut 5 bases from V and 2 bases from J; bases unmatched to any gene: 7. Germline values: CDR1 SGHTA, CDR2 FQGNSA. DNA of the CDR3: TGTGCCAGCAGCCTTACCGGGACAGGGACCTACGAGCAGTACTTC. This translates into CASSLTGTGTYEQYF.

The gene calls are TRBV15 and TRBJ1-5; D is ambiguous. CDR1 and CDR2 (germline): LNHNV, YYDKDF (reference sequence). The CDR3 consists of 15 residues. The V end was cut by 5 bases, the J end by 0 bases, with 11 bases between. The CDR3 DNA is TGTGCCACCAGCTTCGAGGGTGGTAGCAATCAGCCCCAGCATTTT. Its translation: CATSFEGGSNQPQHF.

The chain recombines TRBV6-6 with TRBJ1-5; 11 positions match TRBD1. Germline CDR1 and CDR2: MNHNY and SVGAGI (reference sequence). V trimming: 5 bases; J trimming: 5 bases; junction bases outside the gene matches: 2. This CDR3 region has 14 residues. The CDR3 DNA follows: TGTGCCAGCAGTCAGGACAGGGGGCATCAGCCCCAGCATTTT. Protein product: CASSQDRGHQPQHF.

V gene TRBV2 combines with J gene TRBJ2-1; D is ambiguous. The CDR3 loop spans 11 amino acids. CDR1 SNHLY and CDR2 FYNNEI come from the germline V gene. V was shortened by 9 bases and J by 3 bases, with 6 bases between the two germline ends. As DNA, the CDR3 is TGTGCCAGTTTCCTCTACAATGAGCAGTTCTTC. It translates to CASFLYNEQFF.

The rearrangement joins TRBV6-6 to TRBJ2-7, with D perhaps given as TRBD1 or TRBD2 (5 bases each). The V gene's germline CDR1 is MNHNY and CDR2 SVGAGI (reference sequence). The V and J ends lost 4 bases and 3 bases respectively, with 16 bases between them. The CDR3 runs to 15 residues. This CDR3 reads CASSSHKTGLYEQYF. The CDR3 nucleotides read TGTGCCAGCAGTTCTCACAAAACGGGGCTCTACGAGCAGTACTTC.

The rearrangement joins TRBV6-6 to TRBJ1-5, with a tentative D call TRBD1 (5 bases). From germline, CDR1 is MNHNY and CDR2 SVGAGI (reference sequence). CDR3 size: 12 residues. Trimming cost V 4 bases and J 6 bases, with 7 bases left between them. The CDR3 loop reads CASSSGSQPQHF. The CDR3 DNA reads TGTGCCAGCAGTTCAGGGTCTCAGCCCCAGCATTTT.

This sequence joins TRBV7-8 and TRBJ2-7; 8 nucleotides match TRBD1. CDR1 is SGHVS and CDR2 is FQNEAQ in the germline V gene. Germline trimming cut 5 bases from V and 4 bases from J; bases unmatched to any gene: 19. This CDR3 is built from 18 residues. DNA of the CDR3: TGTGCCAGCAGCCCTTCTCATTTCCGGACAGGGACGATTTACGAGCAGTACTTC. Translating it yields CASSPSHFRTGTIYEQYF.

The V gene is TRBV29-1, the J gene TRBJ1-4; the D gene is possibly TRBD1 (6 bases). The germline V gene encodes CDR1 SQVTM and CDR2 ANQGSEA. V lost 5 bases, J lost 7 bases, and 14 bases lay in between. There are 13 residues in the CDR3. The CDR3 nucleotides are TGCAGCGTTTCCGTACAGGGTGGTGAAAAACTGTTTTTT. This encodes CSVSVQGGEKLFF. Filled out from reference TRBV29-1 and TRBJ1-4, the complete variable domain reads SAVISQKPSRDICQRGTSLTIQCQVDSQVTMMFWYRQQPGQSLTLIATANQGSEATYESGFVIDKFPISRPNLTFSTLTVSNMSPEDSSIYLCSVSVQGGEKLFFGSGTQLSVL.

The J gene is TRBJ1-5, the V gene TRBV5-6; possibly TRBD1 for D (6 bases). V was trimmed by 2 bases and J by 0 bases, leaving 12 bases between them. This CDR3 spans 16 amino acids. Per germline, CDR1 SGHDT and CDR2 YYEEEE. The CDR3 sequence: CASSFRQENSNQPQHF. For the CDR3, the DNA is TGTGCCAGCAGCTTTCGACAGGAGAATAGCAATCAGCCCCAGCATTTT.

This chain's CDR3 is CASSLRAGAMNTEAFF. CDR3 DNA sequence: TGTGCCAGCAGCTTAAGGGCAGGGGCAATGAACACTGAAGCTTTCTTT. The chain employs TRBV7-9 and TRBJ1-1; possible D gene TRBD1, 6 bases. CDR3 length: 16 residues. V lost 2 bases and J lost 0, with 13 bases in between. Per germline, CDR1 SEHNR and CDR2 FQNEAQ (reference sequence).

The CDR3 protein is CASIESLTGNTIYF. CDR3 DNA sequence: TGTGCCAGTATCGAGTCTTTGACTGGAAACACCATATATTTT. The chain joins TRBV19 to TRBJ1-3, with D uncertain. CDR3 length: 14 amino acids. The V end lost 7 bases, the J end lost 2 bases, and 12 bases lay between the germline ends. In germline, CDR1 is LNHDA, CDR2 SQIVND (reference sequence).

The chain links TRBV7-2 to TRBJ1-5, with D perhaps matching TRBD1 (6 bases). This CDR3 has 14 amino acids. Germline V gene data show CDR1 as SGHTA and CDR2 as FQGNSA. Trimming left V 4 bases short and J 7 bases short, with 14 bases between. The CDR3 DNA follows: TGTGCCAGCAGCTCGACAGGCGGGAAGCAGCCCCAGCATTTT. Its protein is CASSSTGGKQPQHF.

Written as DNA, the CDR3 is TGCGCCAGCAGCGATTCAGGGGGTATCGACGAGCAGTACTTC. It yields the protein CASSDSGGIDEQYF. J is TRBJ2-5 and V is TRBV10-1; 7 bases match TRBD1. The DNA matches TRBJ2-7 better at its end, which makes the J call doubtful. CDR3 size: 14 residues. Germline CDR1 WNHNN, CDR2 SYGVQD (reference sequence).

This sequence joins TRBV11-2 and TRBJ1-2, with D possibly being TRBD1 (5 bases). Deletions cut 5 bases from V and 0 bases from J, with 10 bases between. Germline CDR1 is SGHAT and CDR2 is FQNNGV. This CDR3 comprises 14 residues. The DNA for the CDR3 is TGTGCCAGCAGCCGCGACAGAGCTAACTATGGCTACACCTTC. This encodes CASSRDRANYGYTF.

The genes are TRBV5-6 and TRBJ2-7, with a possible D match to TRBD1 (6 bases). The CDR3 has 13 residues. Trimming took 4 bases from V and 12 from J, leaving 20 bases between them. Germline CDR1 SGHDT, CDR2 YYEEEE. For the CDR3, the DNA is TGTGCCAGCAGCCCCGGGACAACGGGTACGCGGTACTTC. This sequence encodes CASSPGTTGTRYF.

V is TRBV9 and J is TRBJ1-2; weak D call: TRBD1 (6 bases). This CDR3 has 15 amino acids. Trimming removed 0 bases at V and 5 bases at J, with 14 bases between. The germline gives CDR1 SGDLS, CDR2 YYNGEE. The CDR3 spells CASSVARGDIYGYTF. The CDR3 DNA sequence: TGTGCCAGCAGCGTAGCGAGGGGGGATATATATGGCTACACCTTC.

This clone is a singleton in its sample. The rearrangement links TRBV15 to TRBJ2-3; 7 bases match TRBD1. This CDR3 contains 19 residues. The germline V gene encodes CDR1 LNHNV and CDR2 YYDKDF (reference sequence). The V and J ends lost 1 base and 0 bases, in that order; junction bases with no gene match: 13. CDR3: CATSRAIFQQGPSTDTQYF. The CDR3 bases are TGTGCCACCAGCAGAGCGATTTTCCAACAGGGGCCCAGCACAGATACGCAGTATTTT.